This TCR beta chain was retrieved from a study of cytomegalovirus exposure and HLA in healthy donors. Study context: Early on, a data release was issued that held roughly 86 million unique TCRs from HLA-typed donors.

Study findings and constraints: Later, an analysis showed that TCR beta chains associated with HLA were more clonally expanded than others that were equally common. With later analysis, a missense DCLRE1C variant became linked to TCR beta V- and J-gene trimming.

Researchers ran the PCR with 60 Vbeta and 13 Jbeta primers. The repertoire was sequenced with immunoSEQ multiplex PCR; TCRdb's copy has only in-frame clones and lacks some. The sample records 150,000 to 200,000 clones, around 74% being singletons. Looked up from germline, CDR1 is SGHRS and CDR2 is YFSETQ. This CDR3 region has 19 residues. V trimming: 3 bases; J trimming: 3 bases; junction bases outside the gene matches: 15. A note on this clone: Its antigen is currently unknown.

The clonotype was recovered from a female donor in good health and CMV-seronegative. V and J are TRBV5-1 and TRBJ2-2; 9 bases fit TRBD1. Specimen: PBMCs. The CDR3 loop reads CASSSPLGTGKWDTGELFF. Here the CDR3 DNA reads TGCGCCAGCAGCTCACCACTCGGGACAGGGAAGTGGGACACCGGGGAGCTGTTTTTT. The full variable domain, its missing parts supplied by reference TRBV5-1 and TRBJ2-2, is KAGVTQTPRYLIKTRGQQVTLSCSPISGHRSVSWYQQTPGQGLQFLFEYFSETQRNKGNFPGRFSGRQFSNSRSEMNVSTLELGDSALYLCASSSPLGTGKWDTGELFFGEGSRLTVL.